Shown below are 15 T cell receptor beta chains from a single sample sequenced in a study of CD8+ T cells in alopecia areata. Treatment of the sample: oral pan-JAK inhibitor, 5-10 mg twice daily. Extracted RNA was reverse transcribed into cDNA, the sequencing template. Here immunoSEQ multiplex PCR was the method, and the copy in TCRdb shows in-frame clones only, minus some. Among around 120,000 clones listed, less than 75% were seen once. The input for sequencing was CD8+ T cells sorted from blood, taken at week 4, from a patient treated with tofacitinib. All receptors come from a human donor with alopecia areata.

The V and J genes are TRBV7-9 and TRBJ1-2; perhaps TRBD1 as D (6 bases). Germline CDR1 reads SEHNR; CDR2 reads FQNEAQ (reference sequence). The CDR3 is made up of 17 amino acids. With 5 bases removed from V and 4 bases from J, the gap between germline ends came to 23 bases. The CDR3 spells CASSPPGGAGSSYGYTF. As DNA, the CDR3 is TGTGCCAGCAGCCCCCCGGGGGGGGCAGGAAGTAGCTATGGCTACACCTTC.

This chain connects TRBV18 to TRBJ2-5; D uncertain. Trimming removed 8 bases from V and 5 bases from J, with 6 bases in between. The CDR3 has 10 amino acids. Germline V CDR1 and CDR2: KGHSH, LQKENI. The CDR3 bases are TGTGCCAGCGGAAGGGAGACCCAGTACTTC. Encoded protein: CASGRETQYF.

This clone has only a few counts. The J gene is TRBJ1-5, the V gene TRBV28; D call uncertain. The CDR3 is 13 amino acids. V was pared by 6 bases and J by 2 bases, with 8 bases between. The germline CDR1 and CDR2 sequences are MDHEN and SYDVKM. The CDR3 bases are TGTGCCAGCAGACCGACGGGCAATCAGCCCCAGCATTTT. This codes for CASRPTGNQPQHF.

The chain has TRBV6-5 and TRBJ1-5; D is uncertain. The length of the CDR3 is 13 residues. Germline V gene data show CDR1 as MNHEY and CDR2 as SVGAGI. Trimming cost V 5 bases and J 7 bases, with 12 bases left between them. The chain's CDR3 is CASSLLHGQPQHF. CDR3 bases: TGTGCCAGCAGTCTTTTACACGGGCAGCCCCAGCATTTT.

The gene calls are TRBV5-6 and TRBJ2-7; 7 nucleotides match TRBD2. The length of the CDR3 is 14 residues. Germline CDR1 SGHDT, CDR2 YYEEEE. The junction had 5 bases not matched to a gene; V was cut back by 5 bases and J by 0 bases. This CDR3 is CASSPSGSSYEQYF. The CDR3 DNA is TGTGCCAGCAGTCCTAGCGGTAGCTCCTACGAGCAGTACTTC.

This clone was detected a few times. This rearrangement joins TRBV5-1 to TRBJ2-5; no definite D call. Per the germline V gene, CDR1 is SGHRS and CDR2 is YFSETQ. The CDR3 is 13 amino acids. V was pared by 3 bases and J by 7 bases, with 13 bases between. CDR3 protein: CASSSNAPGTQYF. The DNA of the CDR3 is TGCGCCAGCAGCTCAAACGCCCCGGGGACCCAGTACTTC.

The chain employs TRBV20-1 and TRBJ2-4; tentative D call: TRBD1 (6 bases). This CDR3 is 11 amino acids long. The V end lost 6 bases, the J end lost 16 bases, and 19 bases lay between the germline ends. Per germline, CDR1 DFQATT and CDR2 SNEGSKA (reference sequence). The CDR3 is CSASAGELEYF. DNA of the CDR3: TGCAGTGCCAGCGCAGGGGAGTTGGAATACTTC.

The V and J genes are TRBV5-1 and TRBJ2-1; TRBD1 matches at 7 bases. The germline V gene encodes CDR1 SGHRS and CDR2 YFSETQ. This CDR3 has 16 amino acids. V was pared by 1 base and J by 4 bases, with 8 bases of the junction left unmatched. The CDR3 DNA is TGCGCCAGCAGCTTGTCATGGGACAGCGAATACAATGAGCAGTTCTTC. Translation: CASSLSWDSEYNEQFF.

The chain uses TRBV7-9 and TRBJ2-5; possibly TRBD2 for D (5 bases). V gave up 8 bases and J gave up 9 bases, with 16 bases separating them. The CDR3 is 12 amino acids. The V gene's germline CDR1 is SEHNR and CDR2 FQNEAQ (reference sequence). The CDR3 DNA is TGTGCCAGCGAGGTACTGGAGGCGTCCCAGTACTTC. The encoded protein is CASEVLEASQYF.

The chain is built from TRBV28 and TRBJ2-7, with a possible D match to TRBD1 (5 bases). The germline V and J ends were trimmed by 8 bases and 5 bases, with 10 bases remaining between them. This CDR3 comprises 11 residues. Looked up from germline, CDR1 is MDHEN and CDR2 is SYDVKM. CDR3 in amino acids: CASDQGHEQYF. CDR3 sequence (DNA): TGTGCCAGCGATCAGGGCCACGAGCAGTACTTC.

This clone showed up just once. The chain couples TRBV29-1 to TRBJ2-7; a weak D match, TRBD1 (5 bases). The CDR3 is 11 residues long. CDR1 and CDR2 from the germline V gene are SQVTM and ANQGSEA. Trimming removed 7 bases from V and 4 bases from J, with 11 bases in between. DNA of the CDR3: TGCAGCGCCTTAGCAGGGTACGAGCAGTACTTC. It specifies CSALAGYEQYF.

The chain is built from TRBV6-5 and TRBJ1-6; the D is unclear. CDR1 is MNHEY, CDR2 SVGAGI, per germline. The CDR3 consists of 11 residues. CDR3 sequence (DNA): TGTGCTCGATGGGCGGGTTCACCCCTCCACTTT. It specifies CARWAGSPLHF.

This clone was picked up a small number of times. The chain joins TRBV9 to TRBJ2-7, with TRBD1 matching 8 bases. CDR3 length equals 15 residues. Germline V gene data show CDR1 as SGDLS and CDR2 as YYNGEE. The V gene end was trimmed by 0 bases and the J gene end by 3 bases; junction bases not matched to a gene: 5. The CDR3 nucleotides read TGTGCCAGCAGCGTAGGGCAGGGGGCTTTCTACGAGCAGTACTTC. Protein: CASSVGQGAFYEQYF. Looking up the rest from reference TRBV9 and TRBJ2-7 gives the full variable domain: DSGVTQTPKHLITATGQRVTLRCSPRSGDLSVYWYQQSLDQGLQFLIQYYNGEERAKGNILERFSAQQFPDLHSELNLSSLELGDSALYFCASSVGQGAFYEQYFGPGTRLTVT.

The rearrangement uses TRBV29-1 and TRBJ2-7, with D possibly TRBD2 on 5 matching bases. The V end was cut by 0 bases, the J end by 7 bases, with 10 bases between. The germline V gene has CDR1 SQVTM and CDR2 ANQGSEA. CDR3 length: 12 residues. CDR3 amino acids: CSVEDRGKEQYF. The CDR3 coding sequence is TGCAGCGTTGAAGATCGGGGAAAGGAGCAGTACTTC.

The rearrangement joins TRBV6-6 to TRBJ2-7, with D hard to call. V was clipped by 10 bases and J by 2 bases, with 15 bases between them. Germline V CDR1 and CDR2: MNHNY, SVGAGI (reference sequence). CDR3 size: 13 residues. This CDR3 is CATSSPDAYEQYF. The CDR3 DNA reads TGTGCCACCTCCTCACCGGACGCCTACGAGCAGTACTTC.